The text below deals with one T cell receptor beta chain. This entry comes from a study of blood T cell repertoires in COVID-19. Enrollment of patients from Seattle took place during active infection, with longitudinal follow-up. In the original analysis: Using reference gene primer amplification, nucleated cell counts were estimated. The protocol was immunoSEQ multiplex PCR, while the TCRdb copy is restricted to in-frame clones and leaves out a portion. The V and J calls and clone size were taken over from that table, and D and trimming were inferred from the DNA. The sample has roughly 290,000 clones, over 75% seen once. The V and J ends lost 4 bases and 1 base respectively, with 15 bases between them. The germline CDR1 and CDR2 sequences are MNHNS and SASEGT. This CDR3 has 16 amino acids.

The sample was peripheral blood. This chain joins TRBV6-1 and TRBJ2-3, with D possibly being TRBD2 (6 bases). The TCR sequence derives from a human donor with COVID-19, enrolled during active disease. The donor label of this sample is uncertain. CDR3 sequence reads: CASSVRTILRTDTQYF. The DNA of the CDR3 is TGTGCCAGCAGTGTCCGGACTATCCTGCGCACAGATACGCAGTATTTT.